The sample holds a few counts of the clone carrying this TCR beta chain. Its antigen is undetermined. This entry comes from a study of T-cell memory formation after mild COVID-19. About the study: TCR clusters showed largely donor specificity. Study-level results: Clones that contracted from day 15 to 85 had balanced CD4/CD8; later expanders were CD4+ biased.

V lost 1 base to trimming and J lost 5 bases, with 14 bases between them. The CDR3 has 15 amino acids. Germline V gene lookup returns CDR1 SGHDT and CDR2 YYEEEE. TCRdb processed the 5' RACE reads anew with MiXCR; each CDR3 protein has one entry. Here the sample spans fewer than 350,000 distinct CDR3 sequences, roughly 8.2% being singletons. The sequenced material came from PBMCs or a T cell subset sorted from them (not recorded which). The chain uses TRBV5-6 and TRBJ2-3; TRBD1 is a possible D gene (6 bases). This clonotype was obtained from a young man who had mild COVID-19 (a few samples of this study predate the infection). Cell type and time point are not known. The chain's CDR3 is CASSLPGVAQDTQYF. In nucleotides, the CDR3 is TGTGCCAGCAGCTTGCCAGGGGTGGCACAAGATACGCAGTATTTT.